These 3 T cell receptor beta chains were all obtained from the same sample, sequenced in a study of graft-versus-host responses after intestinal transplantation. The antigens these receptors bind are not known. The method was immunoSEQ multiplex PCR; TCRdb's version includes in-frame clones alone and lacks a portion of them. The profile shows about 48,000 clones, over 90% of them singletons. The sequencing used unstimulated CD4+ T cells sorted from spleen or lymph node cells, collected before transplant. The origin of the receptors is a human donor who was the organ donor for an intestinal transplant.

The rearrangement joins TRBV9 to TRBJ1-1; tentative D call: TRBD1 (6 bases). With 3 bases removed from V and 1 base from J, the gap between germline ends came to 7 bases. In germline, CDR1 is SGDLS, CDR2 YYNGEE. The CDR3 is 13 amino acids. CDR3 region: CASSGGPNTEAFF. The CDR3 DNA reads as TGTGCCAGCAGCGGGGGGCCGAACACTGAAGCTTTCTTT.

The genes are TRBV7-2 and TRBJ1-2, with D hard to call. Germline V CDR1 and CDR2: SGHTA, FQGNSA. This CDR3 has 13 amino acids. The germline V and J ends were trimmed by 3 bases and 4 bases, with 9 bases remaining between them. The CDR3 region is CASSFGLTYGYTF. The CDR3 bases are TGTGCCAGCAGCTTCGGCCTAACCTATGGCTACACCTTC. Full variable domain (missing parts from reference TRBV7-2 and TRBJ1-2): GAGVSQSPSNKVTEKGKDVELRCDPISGHTALYWYRQSLGQGLEFLIYFQGNSAPDKSGLPSDRFSAERTGGSVSTLTIQRTQQEDSAVYLCASSFGLTYGYTFGSGTRLTVV.

CDR3 in amino acids: CASSFGQGGAEAFF. CDR3 nucleotide sequence: TGTGCCAGCAGTTTCGGACAGGGGGGAGCTGAAGCTTTCTTT. The genes are TRBV28 and TRBJ1-1, with 10 positions matching TRBD1. From germline, CDR1 is MDHEN and CDR2 SYDVKM. This CDR3 comprises 14 residues. The trim removed 3 bases at V and 6 bases at J, leaving 4 bases unmatched.